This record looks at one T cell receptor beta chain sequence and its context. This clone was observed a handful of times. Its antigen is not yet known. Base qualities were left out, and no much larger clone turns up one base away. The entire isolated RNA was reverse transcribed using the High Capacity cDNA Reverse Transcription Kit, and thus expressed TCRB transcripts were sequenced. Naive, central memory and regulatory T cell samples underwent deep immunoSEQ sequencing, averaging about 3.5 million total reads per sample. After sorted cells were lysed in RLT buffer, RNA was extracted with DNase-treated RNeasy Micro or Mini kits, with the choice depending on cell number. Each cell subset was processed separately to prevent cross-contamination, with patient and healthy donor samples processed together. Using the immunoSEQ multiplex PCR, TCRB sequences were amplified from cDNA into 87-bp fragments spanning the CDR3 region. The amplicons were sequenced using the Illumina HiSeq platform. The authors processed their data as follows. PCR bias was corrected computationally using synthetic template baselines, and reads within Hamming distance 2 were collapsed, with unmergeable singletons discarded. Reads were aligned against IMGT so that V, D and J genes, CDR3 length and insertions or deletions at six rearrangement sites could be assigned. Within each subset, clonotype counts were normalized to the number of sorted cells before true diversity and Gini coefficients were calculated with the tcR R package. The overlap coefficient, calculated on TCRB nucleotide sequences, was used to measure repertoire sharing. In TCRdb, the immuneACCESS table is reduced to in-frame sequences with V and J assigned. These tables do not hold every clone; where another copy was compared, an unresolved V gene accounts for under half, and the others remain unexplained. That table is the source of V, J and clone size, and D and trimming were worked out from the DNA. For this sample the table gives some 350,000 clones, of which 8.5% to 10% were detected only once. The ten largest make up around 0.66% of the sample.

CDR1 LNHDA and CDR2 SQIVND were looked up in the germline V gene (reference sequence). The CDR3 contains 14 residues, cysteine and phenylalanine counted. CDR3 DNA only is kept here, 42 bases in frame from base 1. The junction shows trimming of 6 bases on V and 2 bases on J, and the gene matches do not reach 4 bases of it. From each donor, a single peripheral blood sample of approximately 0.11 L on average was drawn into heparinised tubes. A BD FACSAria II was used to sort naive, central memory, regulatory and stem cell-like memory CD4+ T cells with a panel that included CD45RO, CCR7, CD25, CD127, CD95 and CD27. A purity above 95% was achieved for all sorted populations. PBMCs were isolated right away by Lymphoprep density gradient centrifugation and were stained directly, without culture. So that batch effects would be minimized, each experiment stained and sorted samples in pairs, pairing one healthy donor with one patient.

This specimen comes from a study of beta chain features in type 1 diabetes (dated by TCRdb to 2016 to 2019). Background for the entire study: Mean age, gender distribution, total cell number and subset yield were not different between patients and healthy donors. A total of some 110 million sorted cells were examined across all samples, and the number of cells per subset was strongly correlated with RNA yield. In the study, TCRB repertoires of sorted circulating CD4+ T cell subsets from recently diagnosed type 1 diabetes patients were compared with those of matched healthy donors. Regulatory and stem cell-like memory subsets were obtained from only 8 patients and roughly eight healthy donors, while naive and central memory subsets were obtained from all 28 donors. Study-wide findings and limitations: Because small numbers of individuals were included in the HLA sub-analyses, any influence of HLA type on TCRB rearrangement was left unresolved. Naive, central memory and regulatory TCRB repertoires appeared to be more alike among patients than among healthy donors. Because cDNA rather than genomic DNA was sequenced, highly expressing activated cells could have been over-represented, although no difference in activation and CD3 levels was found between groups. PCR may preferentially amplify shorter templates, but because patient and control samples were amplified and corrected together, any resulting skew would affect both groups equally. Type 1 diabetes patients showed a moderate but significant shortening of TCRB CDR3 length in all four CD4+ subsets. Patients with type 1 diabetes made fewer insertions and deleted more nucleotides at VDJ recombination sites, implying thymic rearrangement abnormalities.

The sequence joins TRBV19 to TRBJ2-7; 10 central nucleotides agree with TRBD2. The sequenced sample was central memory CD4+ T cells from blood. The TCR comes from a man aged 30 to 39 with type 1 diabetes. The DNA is TGTGCCAGTAGAGGGGGGACTAGCGCCTACGAGCAGTACTTC. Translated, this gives CASRGGTSAYEQYF.